This T cell receptor (beta chain) was recovered during a study of CD8+ T cells in alopecia areata. Sequencing relied on a cDNA template that was reverse transcribed from extracted RNA. Profiling relied on immunoSEQ multiplex PCR, and the TCRdb table lists in-frame clones only, not all of them. Of some 200,000 clones in the sample, 58% were seen once. Specified treatment: oral pan-JAK inhibitor, 5-10 mg twice daily. The material sequenced was CD4+ T cells sorted from blood, taken at week 24, from a patient treated with tofacitinib. This receptor was taken from a human donor with alopecia areata.

CDR3: CATSSTGDTQYF. In nucleotides, the CDR3 is TGTGCCACCAGCAGTACAGGAGATACGCAGTATTTT. The V and J genes are TRBV15 and TRBJ2-3; D may be TRBD1 (5 bases). Between the trimmed V and J ends, which lost 3 bases and 5 bases, there was a span of 6 bases. The CDR3 runs 12 residues. Germline CDR1 is LNHNV and CDR2 is YYDKDF (reference sequence).